The clone carrying this TCR beta chain has a handful of counts. Its antigen is undetermined. The authors used template switching to add a universal primer site and gave cDNA unique molecular identifiers. TCRdb used MiXCR to reprocess the 5' RACE reads, holding one entry per CDR3 protein. The repertoire includes about 240,000 distinct CDR3 sequences, roughly 12% of them detected once, and 4% to 5% sits in the top ten. This CDR3 spans 13 amino acids. Trimming took off 6 bases at V and 7 bases at J, with 16 bases between the two ends. Healthy Caucasians provided all donations. This entry is derived from a study of identical twins. Study results and limitations: Where out-of-frame alpha sequences were twin-shared, they showed excess low generation probability. Insertions were fewer in abundant cord blood beta clonotypes, whereas memory repertoires showed none of this pattern.

The sample was also linked to a second study, of yellow fever vaccine responses in identical twins.

Input material: memory (CD45RO+) T cells sorted from blood. The TCR comes from a woman aged 18-30 years in good health. This chain links TRBV12-3 or TRBV12-4 with TRBJ2-7; D unclear. The CDR3 nucleotides read TGTGCCAGCAGGCTTACCACGGTAGGGGAGCAGTACTTC. Translated, it gives CASRLTTVGEQYF.